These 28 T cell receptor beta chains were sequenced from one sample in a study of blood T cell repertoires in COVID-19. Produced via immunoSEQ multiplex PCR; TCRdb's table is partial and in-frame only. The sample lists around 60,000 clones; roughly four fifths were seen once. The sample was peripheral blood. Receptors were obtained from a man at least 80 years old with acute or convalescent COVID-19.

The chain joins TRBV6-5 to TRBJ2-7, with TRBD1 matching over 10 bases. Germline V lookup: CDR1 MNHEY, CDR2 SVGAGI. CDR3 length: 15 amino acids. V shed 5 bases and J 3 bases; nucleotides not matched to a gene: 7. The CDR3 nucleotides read TGTGCCAGCAGTACCCAGACAGGGGGCGTCTACGAGCAGTACTTC. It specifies CASSTQTGGVYEQYF.

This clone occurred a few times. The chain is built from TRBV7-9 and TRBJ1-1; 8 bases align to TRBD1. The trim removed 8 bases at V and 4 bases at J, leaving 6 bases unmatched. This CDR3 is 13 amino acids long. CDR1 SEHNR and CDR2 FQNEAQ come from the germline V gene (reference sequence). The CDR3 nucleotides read TGTGCCAGCGCAGGGGGCGTGGGCACTGAAGCTTTCTTT. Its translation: CASAGGVGTEAFF.

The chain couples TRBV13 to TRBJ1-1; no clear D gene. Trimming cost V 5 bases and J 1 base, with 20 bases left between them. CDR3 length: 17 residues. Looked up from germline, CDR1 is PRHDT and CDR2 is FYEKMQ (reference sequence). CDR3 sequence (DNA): TGTGCCAGCAGCCGAGGGAAAGGAACTCACAGGAACACTGAAGCTTTCTTT. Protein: CASSRGKGTHRNTEAFF.

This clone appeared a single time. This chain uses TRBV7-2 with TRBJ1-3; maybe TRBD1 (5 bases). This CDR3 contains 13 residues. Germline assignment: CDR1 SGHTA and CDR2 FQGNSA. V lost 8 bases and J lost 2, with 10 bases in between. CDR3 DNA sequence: TGTGCCAGCGGAGGGGTACCTGGAAACACCATATATTTT. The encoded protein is CASGGVPGNTIYF.

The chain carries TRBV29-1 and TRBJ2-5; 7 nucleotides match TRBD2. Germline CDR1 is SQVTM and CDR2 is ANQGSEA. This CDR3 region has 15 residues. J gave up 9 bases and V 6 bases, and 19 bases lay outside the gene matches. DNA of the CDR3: TGCAGCGTATCCCTAGCCCTAGCGGCGGACAAGCCCCAGTACTTC. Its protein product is CSVSLALAADKPQYF.

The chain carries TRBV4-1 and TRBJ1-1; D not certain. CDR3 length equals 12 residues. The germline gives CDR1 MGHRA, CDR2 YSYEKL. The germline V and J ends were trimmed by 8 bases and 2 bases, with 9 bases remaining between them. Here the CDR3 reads CASGEGNTEAFF. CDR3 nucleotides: TGCGCCAGCGGCGAGGGAAACACTGAAGCTTTCTTT.

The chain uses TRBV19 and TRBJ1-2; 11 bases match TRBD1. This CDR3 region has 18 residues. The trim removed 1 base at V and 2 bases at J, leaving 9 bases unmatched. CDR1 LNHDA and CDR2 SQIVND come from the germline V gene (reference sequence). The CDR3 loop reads CASSIGGQGALMNYGYTF. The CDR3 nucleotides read TGTGCCAGTAGTATAGGCGGACAGGGGGCCTTAATGAACTATGGCTACACCTTC.

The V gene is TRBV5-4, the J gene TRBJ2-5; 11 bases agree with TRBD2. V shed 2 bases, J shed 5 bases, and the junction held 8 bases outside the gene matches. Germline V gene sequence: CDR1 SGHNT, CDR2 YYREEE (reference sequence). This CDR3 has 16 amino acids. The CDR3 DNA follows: TGTGCCAGCAGCTTACCCGGGACTAGCGGAGAGGAGACCCAGTACTTC. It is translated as CASSLPGTSGEETQYF.

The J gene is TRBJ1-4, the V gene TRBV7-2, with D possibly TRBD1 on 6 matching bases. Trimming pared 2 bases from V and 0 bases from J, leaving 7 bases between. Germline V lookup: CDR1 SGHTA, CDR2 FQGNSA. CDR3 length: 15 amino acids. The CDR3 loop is CASSLQGTTNEKLFF. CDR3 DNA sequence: TGTGCCAGCAGCTTACAGGGGACAACTAATGAAAAACTGTTTTTT.

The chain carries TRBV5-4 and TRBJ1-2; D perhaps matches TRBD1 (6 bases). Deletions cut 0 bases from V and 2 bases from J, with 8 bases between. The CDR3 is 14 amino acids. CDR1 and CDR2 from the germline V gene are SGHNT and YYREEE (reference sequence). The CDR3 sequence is CASSLVGTNYGYTF. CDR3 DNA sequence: TGTGCCAGCAGCTTGGTTGGGACAAACTATGGCTACACCTTC.

CDR3 protein: CASRSRTYNEQFF. CDR3 nucleotides: TGCGCCAGCAGATCGCGGACCTACAATGAGCAGTTCTTC. The chain employs TRBV5-1 and TRBJ2-1; D ambiguous. The CDR3 spans 13 residues. Trimming pared 5 bases from V and 2 bases from J, leaving 8 bases between. The germline gives CDR1 SGHRS, CDR2 YFSETQ.

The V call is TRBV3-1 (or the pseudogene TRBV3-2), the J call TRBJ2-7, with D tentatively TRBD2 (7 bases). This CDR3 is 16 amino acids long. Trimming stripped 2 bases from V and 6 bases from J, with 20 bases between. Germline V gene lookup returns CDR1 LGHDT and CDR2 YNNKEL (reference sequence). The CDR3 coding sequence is TGTGCCAGCAGCCAAATCTTTGAAGGGGGGGCGGGCGAGCAGTACTTC. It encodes CASSQIFEGGAGEQYF.

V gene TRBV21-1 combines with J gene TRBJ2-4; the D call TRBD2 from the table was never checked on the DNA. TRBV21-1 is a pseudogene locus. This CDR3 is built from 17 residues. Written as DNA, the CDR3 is TGTGCCAGCAGCAAAGAGATAGCGGGGGTAGCCAAAAACATTCAGTACTTC. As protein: CASSKEIAGVAKNIQYF.

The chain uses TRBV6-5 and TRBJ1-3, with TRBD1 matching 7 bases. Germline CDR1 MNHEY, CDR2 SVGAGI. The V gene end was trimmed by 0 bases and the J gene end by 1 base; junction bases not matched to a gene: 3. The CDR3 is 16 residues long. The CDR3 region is CASSYSQGSSGNTIYF. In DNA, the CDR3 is TGTGCCAGCAGTTACTCACAGGGGAGTTCTGGAAACACCATATATTTT.

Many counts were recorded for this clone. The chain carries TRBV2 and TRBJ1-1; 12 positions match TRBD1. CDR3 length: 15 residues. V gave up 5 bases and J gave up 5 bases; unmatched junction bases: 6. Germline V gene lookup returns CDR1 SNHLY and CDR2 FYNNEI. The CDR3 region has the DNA TGTGCCAGCAGTACGGGACAGGGGGCAAGGACTGAAGCTTTCTTT. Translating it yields CASSTGQGARTEAFF.

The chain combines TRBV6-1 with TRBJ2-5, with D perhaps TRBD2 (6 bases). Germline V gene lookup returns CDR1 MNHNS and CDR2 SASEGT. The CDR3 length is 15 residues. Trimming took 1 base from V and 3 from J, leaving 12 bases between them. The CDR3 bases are TGTGCCAGCAGTGAAGGCCTGGGCGGGGAAGAGACCCAGTACTTC. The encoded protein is CASSEGLGGEETQYF.

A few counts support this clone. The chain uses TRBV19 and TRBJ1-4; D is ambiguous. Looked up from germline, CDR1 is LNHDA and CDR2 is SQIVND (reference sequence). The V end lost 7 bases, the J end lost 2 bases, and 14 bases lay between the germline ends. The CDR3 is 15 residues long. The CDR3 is CASNPGWVTNEKLFF. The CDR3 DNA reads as TGTGCCAGTAATCCGGGGTGGGTCACTAATGAAAAACTGTTTTTT.

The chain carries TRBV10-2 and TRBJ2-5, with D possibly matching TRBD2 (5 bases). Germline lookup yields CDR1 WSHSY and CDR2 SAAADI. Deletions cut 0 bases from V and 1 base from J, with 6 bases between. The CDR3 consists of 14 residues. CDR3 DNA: TGCGCCAGCAGTGAGTCCGGGGTCCAAGAGACCCAGTACTTC. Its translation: CASSESGVQETQYF.

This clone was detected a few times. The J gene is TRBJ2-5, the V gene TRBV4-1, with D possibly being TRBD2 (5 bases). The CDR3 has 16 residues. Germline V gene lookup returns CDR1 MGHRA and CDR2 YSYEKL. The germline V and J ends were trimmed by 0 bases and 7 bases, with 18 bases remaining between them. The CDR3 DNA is TGCGCCAGCAGCCAAGAGTCCTTAGGAGCCGGGGTGACCCAGTACTTC. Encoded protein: CASSQESLGAGVTQYF.

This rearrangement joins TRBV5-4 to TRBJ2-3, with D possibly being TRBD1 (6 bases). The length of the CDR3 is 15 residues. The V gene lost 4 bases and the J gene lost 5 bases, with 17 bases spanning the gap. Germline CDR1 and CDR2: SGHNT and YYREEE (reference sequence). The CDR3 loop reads CASSPRDTYLDTQYF. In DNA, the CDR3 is TGTGCCAGCAGCCCCCGGGACACCTATCTAGATACGCAGTATTTT.

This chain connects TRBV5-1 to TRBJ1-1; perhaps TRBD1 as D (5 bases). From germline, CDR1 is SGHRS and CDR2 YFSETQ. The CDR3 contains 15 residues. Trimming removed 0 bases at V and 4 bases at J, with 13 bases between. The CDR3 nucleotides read TGCGCCAGCAGCTTGGGACAGACGTTTGGCACTGAAGCTTTCTTT. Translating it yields CASSLGQTFGTEAFF. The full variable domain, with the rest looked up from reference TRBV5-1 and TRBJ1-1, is KAGVTQTPRYLIKTRGQQVTLSCSPISGHRSVSWYQQTPGQGLQFLFEYFSETQRNKGNFPGRFSGRQFSNSRSEMNVSTLELGDSALYLCASSLGQTFGTEAFFGQGTRLTVV.

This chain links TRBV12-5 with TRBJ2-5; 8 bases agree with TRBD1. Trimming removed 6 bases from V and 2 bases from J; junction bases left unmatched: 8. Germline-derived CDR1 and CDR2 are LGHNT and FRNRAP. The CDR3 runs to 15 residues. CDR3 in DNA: TGTGCTAGTGGCGAATACGACAGGGGACAAGAGACCCAGTACTTC. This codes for CASGEYDRGQETQYF. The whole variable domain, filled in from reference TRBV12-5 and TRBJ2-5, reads DARVTQTPRHKVTEMGQEVTMRCQPILGHNTVFWYRQTMMQGLELLAYFRNRAPLDDSGMPKDRFSAEMPDATLATLKIQPSEPRDSAVYFCASGEYDRGQETQYFGPGTRLLVL.

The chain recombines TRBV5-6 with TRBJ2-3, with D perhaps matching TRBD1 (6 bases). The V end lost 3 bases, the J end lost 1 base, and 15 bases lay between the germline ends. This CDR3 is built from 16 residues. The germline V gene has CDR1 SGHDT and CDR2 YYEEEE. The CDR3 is CASSSLYRARTDTQYF. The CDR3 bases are TGTGCCAGCAGCTCCCTATACAGGGCTCGCACAGATACGCAGTATTTT.

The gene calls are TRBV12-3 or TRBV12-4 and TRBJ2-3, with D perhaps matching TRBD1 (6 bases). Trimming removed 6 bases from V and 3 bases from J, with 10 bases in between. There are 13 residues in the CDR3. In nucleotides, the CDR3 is TGTGCCAGCAGCCAGGGGTGGACAGATACGCAGTATTTT. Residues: CASSQGWTDTQYF.

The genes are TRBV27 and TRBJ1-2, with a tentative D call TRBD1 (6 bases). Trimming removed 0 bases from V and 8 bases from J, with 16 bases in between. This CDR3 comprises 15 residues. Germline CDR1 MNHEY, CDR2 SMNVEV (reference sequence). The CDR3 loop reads CASSLSTGGAWGYTF. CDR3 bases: TGTGCCAGCAGTTTATCGACGGGGGGGGCGTGGGGCTACACCTTC.

CDR3: CASSESAVQAFF. The DNA of the CDR3 is TGTGCCAGCAGTGAGTCGGCGGTACAAGCTTTCTTT. This chain uses TRBV2 with TRBJ1-1; no firm D call. This CDR3 has 12 residues. The germline CDR1 and CDR2 sequences are SNHLY and FYNNEI. Trimming took 3 bases from V and 9 from J, leaving 11 bases between them.

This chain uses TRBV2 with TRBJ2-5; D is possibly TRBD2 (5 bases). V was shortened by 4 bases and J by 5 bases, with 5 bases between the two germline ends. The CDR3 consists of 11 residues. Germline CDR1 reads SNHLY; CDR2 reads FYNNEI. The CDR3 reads CASSGRETQYF. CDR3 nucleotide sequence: TGTGCCAGCAGTGGGAGGGAGACCCAGTACTTC. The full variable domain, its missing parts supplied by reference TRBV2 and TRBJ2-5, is EPEVTQTPSHQVTQMGQEVILRCVPISNHLYFYWYRQILGQKVEFLVSFYNNEISEKSEIFDDQFSVERPDGSNFTLKIRSTKLEDSAMYFCASSGRETQYFGPGTRLLVL.

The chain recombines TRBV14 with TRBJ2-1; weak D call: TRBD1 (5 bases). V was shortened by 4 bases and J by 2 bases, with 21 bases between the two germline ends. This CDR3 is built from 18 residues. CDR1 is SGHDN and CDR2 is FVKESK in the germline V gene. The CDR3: CASSPSRRQLLPYNEQFF. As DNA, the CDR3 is TGTGCCAGCAGCCCATCCCGACGACAGCTCCTTCCCTACAATGAGCAGTTCTTC.